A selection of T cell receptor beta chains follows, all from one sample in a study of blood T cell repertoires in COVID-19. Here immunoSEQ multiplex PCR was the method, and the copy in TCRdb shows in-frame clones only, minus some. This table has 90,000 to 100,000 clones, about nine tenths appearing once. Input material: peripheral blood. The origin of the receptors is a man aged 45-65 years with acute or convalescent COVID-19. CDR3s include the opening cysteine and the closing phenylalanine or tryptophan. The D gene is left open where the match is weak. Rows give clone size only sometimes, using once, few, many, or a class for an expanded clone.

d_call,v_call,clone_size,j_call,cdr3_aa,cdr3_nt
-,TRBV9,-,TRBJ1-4,CASSVSGDNEKLFF,TGTGCCAGCAGCGTATCAGGGGATAATGAAAAACTGTTTTTT
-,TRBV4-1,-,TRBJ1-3,CASSQDPGRNSGNTIYF,TGCGCCAGCAGCCAAGATCCGGGAAGGAACTCTGGAAACACCATATATTTT
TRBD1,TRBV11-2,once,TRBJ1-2,CASSLRMTGNTNYGYTF,TGTGCCAGCAGCTTACGCATGACAGGGAACACTAACTATGGCTACACCTTC
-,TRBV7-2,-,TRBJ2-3,CASSLIRSTDTQYF,TGTGCCAGCAGCTTAATTCGGAGCACAGATACGCAGTATTTT
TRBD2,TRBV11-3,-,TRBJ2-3,CASSLGLAGATDTQYF,TGTGCCAGCAGCTTAGGGCTAGCGGGAGCCACAGATACGCAGTATTTT
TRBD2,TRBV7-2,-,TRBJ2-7,CASSFGGAVYEQYF,TGTGCCAGCAGCTTCGGGGGGGCAGTCTACGAGCAGTACTTC
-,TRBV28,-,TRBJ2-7,CASGGALRRHLYEQYF,TGTGCCAGCGGCGGGGCGCTTCGCCGGCACCTTTACGAGCAGTACTTC
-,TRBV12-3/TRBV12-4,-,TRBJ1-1,CASSLPGNTEAFF,TGTGCCAGCAGTTTGCCAGGCAACACTGAAGCTTTCTTT
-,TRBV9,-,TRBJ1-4,CASSPGDPREKLFF,TGTGCCAGCAGCCCGGGGGACCCCAGGGAAAAACTGTTTTTT
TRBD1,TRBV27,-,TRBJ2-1,CASSPVGTGGNEQFF,TGTGCCAGCAGTCCCGTTGGGACAGGGGGCAATGAGCAGTTCTTC
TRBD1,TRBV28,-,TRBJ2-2,CASSPYRGTGELFF,TGTGCCAGCAGTCCCTACAGGGGGACCGGGGAGCTGTTTTTT
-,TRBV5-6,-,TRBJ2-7,CASRYTGSYEQYF,TGTGCCAGCAGATATACAGGGTCCTACGAGCAGTACTTC
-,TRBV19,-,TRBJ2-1,CASSIGLDNEQFF,TGTGCCAGTAGTATAGGTTTAGACAATGAGCAGTTCTTC
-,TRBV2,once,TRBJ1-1,CASQTPQGSTEAFF,TGTGCCAGCCAAACCCCCCAGGGGAGTACTGAAGCTTTCTTT
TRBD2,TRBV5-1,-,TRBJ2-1,CASSPRRTSGPHNEQFF,TGCGCCAGCAGCCCCCGCCGAACTAGCGGGCCGCACAATGAGCAGTTCTTC
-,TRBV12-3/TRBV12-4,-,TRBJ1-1,CASSLSVVTEAFF,TGTGCCAGCAGTTTATCGGTTGTCACTGAAGCTTTCTTT
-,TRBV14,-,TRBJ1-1,CASSQVLRGHGAFF,TGTGCCAGCAGCCAAGTCCTCAGGGGCCACGGAGCTTTCTTT
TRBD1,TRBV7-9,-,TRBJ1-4,CASSPAHGTGVEKLFF,TGTGCCAGCAGCCCCGCGCATGGGACAGGGGTTGAAAAACTGTTTTTT